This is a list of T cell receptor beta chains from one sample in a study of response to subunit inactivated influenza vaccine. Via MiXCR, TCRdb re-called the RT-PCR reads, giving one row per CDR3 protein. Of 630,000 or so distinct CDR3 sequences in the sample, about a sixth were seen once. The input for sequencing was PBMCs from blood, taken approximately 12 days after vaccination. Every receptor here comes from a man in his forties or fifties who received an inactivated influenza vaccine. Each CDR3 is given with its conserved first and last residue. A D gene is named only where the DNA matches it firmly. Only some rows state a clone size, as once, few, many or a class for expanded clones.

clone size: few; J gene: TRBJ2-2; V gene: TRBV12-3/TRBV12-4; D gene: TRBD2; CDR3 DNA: TGTGCCAGCAGTAAGAGCGGGGGCACCGGGGAGCTGTTTTTT; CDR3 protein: CASSKSGGTGELFF
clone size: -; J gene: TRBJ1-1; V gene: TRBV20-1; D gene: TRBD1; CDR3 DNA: TGCAGTGCCCGACAGGGCTTCGTGACGAACACTGAAGCTTTCTTT; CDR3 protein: CSARQGFVTNTEAFF
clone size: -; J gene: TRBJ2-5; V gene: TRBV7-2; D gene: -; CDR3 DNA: TGTGCCAGCAGCTTTAACAGGCAAGGGACCCAGTACTTC; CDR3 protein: CASSFNRQGTQYF
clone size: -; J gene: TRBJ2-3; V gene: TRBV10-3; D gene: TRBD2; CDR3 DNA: TGTGCCATCAGCTATAGCGGGAGTCTCGTGGATACGCAGTATTTT; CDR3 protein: CAISYSGSLVDTQYF
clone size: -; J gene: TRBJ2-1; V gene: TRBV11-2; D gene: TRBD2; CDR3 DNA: TGTGCCAGCAGCCCCGAGATAGGGCTAGCGGGAATGTTCAATGAGCAGTTCTTC; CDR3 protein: CASSPEIGLAGMFNEQFF
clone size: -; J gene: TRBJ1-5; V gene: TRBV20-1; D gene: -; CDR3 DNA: TGCAGTGCTAGAGTGGGGGCGCCTGGTCAGCCCCAGCATTTT; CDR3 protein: CSARVGAPGQPQHF
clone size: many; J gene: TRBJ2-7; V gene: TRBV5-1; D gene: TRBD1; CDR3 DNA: TGCGCCAGCAGCTTGACCGGGACAGGGGAGTGGGAGCAGTACTTC; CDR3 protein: CASSLTGTGEWEQYF
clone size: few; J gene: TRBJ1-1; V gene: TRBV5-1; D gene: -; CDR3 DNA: TGCGCCAGCGGACGGCAGACTAACACTGAAGCTTTCTTT; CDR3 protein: CASGRQTNTEAFF
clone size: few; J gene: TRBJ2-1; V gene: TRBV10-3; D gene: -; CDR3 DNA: TGTGCCATCAGTGAGGAGCGATTCAATGAGCAGTTCTTC; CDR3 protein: CAISEERFNEQFF
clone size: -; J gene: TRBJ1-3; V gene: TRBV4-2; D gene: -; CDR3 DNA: TGTGCCAGCAGCCAAGATCAAAGGGTATCTTCTGGAAACACCATATATTTT; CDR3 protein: CASSQDQRVSSGNTIYF
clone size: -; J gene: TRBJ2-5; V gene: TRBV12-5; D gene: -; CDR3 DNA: TGTGCTAGTGGTCCAGGGATTCGGCAGACCCAGTACTTC; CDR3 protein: CASGPGIRQTQYF
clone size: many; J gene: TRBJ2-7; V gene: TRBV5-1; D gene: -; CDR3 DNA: TGCGCCAGCAGCTTAGCGATTGGGGCCTACGAGCAGTACTTC; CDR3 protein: CASSLAIGAYEQYF
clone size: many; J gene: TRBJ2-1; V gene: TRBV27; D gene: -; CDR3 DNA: TGTGCCAGCAGTTTTTTTAGAGCGAGTGAGCAGTTCTTC; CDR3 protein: CASSFFRASEQFF
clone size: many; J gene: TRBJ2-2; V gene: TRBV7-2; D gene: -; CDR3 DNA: TGTGCCAGCAGCCGGGTTCGGGTGGCCGGGGAGCTGTTTTTT; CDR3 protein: CASSRVRVAGELFF
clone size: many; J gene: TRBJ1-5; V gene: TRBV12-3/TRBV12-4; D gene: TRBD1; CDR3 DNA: TGTGCCAGCAGTTTCCGGGACAGAAATCAGCCCCAGCATTTT; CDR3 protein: CASSFRDRNQPQHF
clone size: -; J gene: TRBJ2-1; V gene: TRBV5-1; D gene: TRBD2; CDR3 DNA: TGCGCCAGCAGACGTTCTAGCGGAAGCTCCTACAATGAGCAGTTCTTC; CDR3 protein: CASRRSSGSSYNEQFF
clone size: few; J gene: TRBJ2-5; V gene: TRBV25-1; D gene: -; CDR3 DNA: TGTGCCAGCAGCCGTGGGGTATTAGAGACCCAGTACTTC; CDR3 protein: CASSRGVLETQYF
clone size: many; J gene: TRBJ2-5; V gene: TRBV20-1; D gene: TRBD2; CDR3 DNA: TGCAGTGCTAGTCGTGACGGGAGGCAGACCCAGTACTTC; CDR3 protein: CSASRDGRQTQYF
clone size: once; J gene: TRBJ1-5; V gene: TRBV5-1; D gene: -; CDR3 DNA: TGCGCCAGCAGCCCGACGGGGAACAATCAGCCCCAGCATTTT; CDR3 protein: CASSPTGNNQPQHF
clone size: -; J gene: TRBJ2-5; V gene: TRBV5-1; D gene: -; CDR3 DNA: TGCGCCAGCAGCTTGGGACAGATACCAAGAGAGACCCAGTACTTC; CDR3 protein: CASSLGQIPRETQYF
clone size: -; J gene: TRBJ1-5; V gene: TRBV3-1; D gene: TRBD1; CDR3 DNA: TGTGCCAGCAGCCATAGGGGACAGGGGGCCCATCAGCCCCAGCATTTT; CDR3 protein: CASSHRGQGAHQPQHF
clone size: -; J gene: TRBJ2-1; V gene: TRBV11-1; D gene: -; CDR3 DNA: TGTGCCAGCAGCTTATTTACCCAAAACAATGAGCAGTTCTTC; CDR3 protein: CASSLFTQNNEQFF
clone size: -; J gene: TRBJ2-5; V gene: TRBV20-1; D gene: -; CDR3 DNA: TGCAGTGCAGACCGGGACCCCCAGTACCAAGAGACCCAGTACTTC; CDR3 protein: CSADRDPQYQETQYF
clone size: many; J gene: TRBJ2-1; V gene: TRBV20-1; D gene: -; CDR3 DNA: TGCAGTGAGAAGAAGGGCGATGAGCAGTTCTTC; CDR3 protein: CSEKKGDEQFF
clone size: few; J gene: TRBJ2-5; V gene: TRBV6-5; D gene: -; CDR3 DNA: TGTGCCAGCAGTTACGGCGCCGTCATCAGGTCCCAAGAGACCCAGTACTTC; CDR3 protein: CASSYGAVIRSQETQYF
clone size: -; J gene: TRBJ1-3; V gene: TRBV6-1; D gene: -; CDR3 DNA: TGTGCCAGCAGGGAGACAGTGAACTCTGGAAACACCATATATTTT; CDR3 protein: CASRETVNSGNTIYF
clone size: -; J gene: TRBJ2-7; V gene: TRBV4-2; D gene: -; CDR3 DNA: TGTGCCAGCAGCCAAGATCGACACCTATACGAGCAGTACTTC; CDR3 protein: CASSQDRHLYEQYF
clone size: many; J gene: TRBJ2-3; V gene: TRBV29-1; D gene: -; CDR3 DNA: TGCAGCGTTGAAGTGGGGGGCTCAGATACGCAGTATTTT; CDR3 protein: CSVEVGGSDTQYF
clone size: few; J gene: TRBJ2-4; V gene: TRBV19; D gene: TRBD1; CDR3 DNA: TGTGCCAGTAGTAGAGGGACAGGGATATTAGCCAAAAACATTCAGTACTTC; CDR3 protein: CASSRGTGILAKNIQYF
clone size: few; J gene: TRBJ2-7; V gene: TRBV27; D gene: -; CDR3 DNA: TGTGCCAGCAGTTTACAGGGCACTAGTTTCTACGAGCAGTACTTC; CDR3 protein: CASSLQGTSFYEQYF
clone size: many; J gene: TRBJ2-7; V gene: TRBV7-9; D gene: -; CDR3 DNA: TGTGCCAGCAGCTTCGGCCCCCTACCCGCCGAGCAGTACTTC; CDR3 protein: CASSFGPLPAEQYF
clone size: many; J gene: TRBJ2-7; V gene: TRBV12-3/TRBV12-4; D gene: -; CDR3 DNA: TGTGCCAGCAGTTACAACAGAAATCCCTACGAGCAGTACTTC; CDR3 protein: CASSYNRNPYEQYF
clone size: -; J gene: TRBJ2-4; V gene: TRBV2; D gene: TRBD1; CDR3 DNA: TGTGCCAGCCGGACAGGCCCGGGCATTCAGTACTTC; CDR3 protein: CASRTGPGIQYF
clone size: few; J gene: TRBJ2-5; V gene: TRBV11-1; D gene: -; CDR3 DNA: TGTGCCAGCAGCTTATTGGGCCGTGGAGAGACCCAGTACTTC; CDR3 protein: CASSLLGRGETQYF
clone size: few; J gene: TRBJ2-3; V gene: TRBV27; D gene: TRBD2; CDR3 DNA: TGTGCCAGCAGCCCCCGAGGGAGCGGGGGGGCCACAGATACGCAGTATTTT; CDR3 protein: CASSPRGSGGATDTQYF
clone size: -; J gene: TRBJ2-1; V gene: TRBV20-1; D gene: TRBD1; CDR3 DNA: TGCAGTGCTAGTGGGACAGTTGGTCATGAGCAGTTCTTC; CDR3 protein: CSASGTVGHEQFF
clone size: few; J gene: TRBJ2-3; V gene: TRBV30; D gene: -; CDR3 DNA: TGTGCCTGGAGTGTCTCTCCTACGCAGTATTTT; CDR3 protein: CAWSVSPTQYF
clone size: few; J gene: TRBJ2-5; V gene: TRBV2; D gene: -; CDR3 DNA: TGTGCCAGCAGTGATTGGGGGGAGACCCAGTACTTC; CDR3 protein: CASSDWGETQYF
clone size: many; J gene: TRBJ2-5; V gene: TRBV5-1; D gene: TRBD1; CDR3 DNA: TGCGCCAGCAGTACCGGGACAGAAGAGACCCAGTACTTC; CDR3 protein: CASSTGTEETQYF
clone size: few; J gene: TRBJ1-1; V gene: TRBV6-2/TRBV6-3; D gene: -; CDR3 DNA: TGTGCCAGCAGACGCACACGGAACACTGAAGCTTTCTTT; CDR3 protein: CASRRTRNTEAFF
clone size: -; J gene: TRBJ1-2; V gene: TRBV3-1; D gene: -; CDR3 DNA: TGTGCCAGCAGCCAAGATCTATCCGGGGCAATGGGAGGCTACACCTTC; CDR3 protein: CASSQDLSGAMGGYTF
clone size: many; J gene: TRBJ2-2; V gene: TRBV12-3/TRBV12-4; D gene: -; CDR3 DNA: TGTGCCAGCACCCAGGTCACCGGGGAGCTGTTTTTT; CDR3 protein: CASTQVTGELFF
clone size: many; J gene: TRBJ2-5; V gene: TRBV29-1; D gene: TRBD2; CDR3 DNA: TGCAGCGTTGGTGGGGCTAGCGGCCAAGAGACCCAGTACTTC; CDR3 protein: CSVGGASGQETQYF
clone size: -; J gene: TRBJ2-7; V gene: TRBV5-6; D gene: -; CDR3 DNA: TGTGCCAGCAGCTGGACAGCTACCTACGAGCAGTACTTC; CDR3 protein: CASSWTATYEQYF
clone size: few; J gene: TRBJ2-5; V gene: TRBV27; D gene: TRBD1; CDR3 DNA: TGTGCCAGCAGTCCACTAACAGGGGGCGAGACCCAGTACTTC; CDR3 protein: CASSPLTGGETQYF
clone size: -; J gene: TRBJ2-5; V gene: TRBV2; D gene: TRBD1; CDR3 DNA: TGTGCCAGCAGTGACCGGGACAGGGGAAAGACCCAGTACTTC; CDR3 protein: CASSDRDRGKTQYF
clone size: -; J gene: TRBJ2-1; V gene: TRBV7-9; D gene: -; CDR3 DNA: TGTGCCAGCAGCTTAGGCAAGTCAGAGCAGTTCTTC; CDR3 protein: CASSLGKSEQFF
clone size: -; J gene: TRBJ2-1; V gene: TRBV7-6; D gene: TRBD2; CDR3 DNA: TGTGCCAGCAGCGGCGGGAGCGGAAGCTCCTACAATGAGCAGTTCTTC; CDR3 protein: CASSGGSGSSYNEQFF
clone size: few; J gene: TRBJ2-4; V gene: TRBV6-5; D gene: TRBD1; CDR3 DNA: TGTGCCAGCAGTTCGCGCCCGGGACAGGCCAAAAACATTCAGTACTTC; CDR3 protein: CASSSRPGQAKNIQYF